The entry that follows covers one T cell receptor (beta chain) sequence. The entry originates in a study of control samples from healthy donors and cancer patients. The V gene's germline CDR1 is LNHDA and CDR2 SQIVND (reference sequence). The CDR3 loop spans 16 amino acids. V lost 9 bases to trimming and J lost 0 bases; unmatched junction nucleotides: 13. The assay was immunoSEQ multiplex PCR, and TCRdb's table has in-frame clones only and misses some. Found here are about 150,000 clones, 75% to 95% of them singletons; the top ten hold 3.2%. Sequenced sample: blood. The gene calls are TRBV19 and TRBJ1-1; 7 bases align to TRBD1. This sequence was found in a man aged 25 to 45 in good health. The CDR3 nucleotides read TGTGCCAGCAGACTCCGAAGTGGGACAGTGAACACTGAAGCTTTCTTT. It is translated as CASRLRSGTVNTEAFF.